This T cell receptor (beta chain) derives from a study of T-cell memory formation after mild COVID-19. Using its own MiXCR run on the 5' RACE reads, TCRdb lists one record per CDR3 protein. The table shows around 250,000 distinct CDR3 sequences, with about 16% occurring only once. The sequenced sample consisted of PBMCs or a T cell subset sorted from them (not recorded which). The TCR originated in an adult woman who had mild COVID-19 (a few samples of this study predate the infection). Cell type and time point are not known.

CDR3 DNA: TGCGCCAGCAGCTTGCCCCAGGGGCCTAACTCTGGAAACACCATATATTTT. Protein product: CASSLPQGPNSGNTIYF. The rearrangement links TRBV5-1 to TRBJ1-3; TRBD1 is a possible D gene (6 bases). Trimming removed 1 base at V and 0 bases at J, with 14 bases between. The CDR3 totals 17 residues. CDR1 SGHRS and CDR2 YFSETQ come from the germline V gene.